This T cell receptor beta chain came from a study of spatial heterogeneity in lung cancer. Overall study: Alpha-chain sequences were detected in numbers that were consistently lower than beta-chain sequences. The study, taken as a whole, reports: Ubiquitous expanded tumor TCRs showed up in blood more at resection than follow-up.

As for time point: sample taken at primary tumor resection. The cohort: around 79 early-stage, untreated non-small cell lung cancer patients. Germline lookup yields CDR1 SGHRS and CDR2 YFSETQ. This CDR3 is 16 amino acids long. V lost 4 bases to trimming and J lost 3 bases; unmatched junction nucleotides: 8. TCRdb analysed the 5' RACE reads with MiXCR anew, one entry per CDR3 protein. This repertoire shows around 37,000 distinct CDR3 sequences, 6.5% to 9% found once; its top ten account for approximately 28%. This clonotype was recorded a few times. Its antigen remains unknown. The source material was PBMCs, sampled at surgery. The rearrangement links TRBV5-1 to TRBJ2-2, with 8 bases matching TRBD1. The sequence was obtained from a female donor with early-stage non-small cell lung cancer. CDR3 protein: CASSPLQGAYTGELFF. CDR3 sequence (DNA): TGCGCCAGCAGCCCCCTCCAGGGGGCGTACACCGGGGAGCTGTTTTTT. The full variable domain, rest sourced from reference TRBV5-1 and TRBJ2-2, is KAGVTQTPRYLIKTRGQQVTLSCSPISGHRSVSWYQQTPGQGLQFLFEYFSETQRNKGNFPGRFSGRQFSNSRSEMNVSTLELGDSALYLCASSPLQGAYTGELFFGEGSRLTVL.